The clone carrying this TCR beta chain came up a few times. Its antigen is not identified. Each CDR3 protein is one row after TCRdb ran MiXCR on the 5' RACE reads. In the table there are 200,000 to 250,000 distinct CDR3 sequences, roughly an eighth of which are singletons. This sample is drawn from a study of identical twins. Germline CDR1 LGHNA, CDR2 YSLEER. Trimming removed 0 bases at V and 9 bases at J, with 15 bases between. The CDR3 has 14 residues. Notes on the study in general: Out-of-frame sharing of TCR alpha in monozygotic twins was underestimated by models. Fewer insertions marked abundant cord blood beta clonotypes; young adult naive trended weakly, memory not at all. Rather than following the same donors, the conclusions depended on cross-sectional statistical analysis. Among out-of-frame alpha sequences shared by twins, low generation probability occurred in excess.

The clonotype comes from a young woman in good health. The specimen sequenced was memory (CD45RO+) T cells sorted from blood. The rearrangement joins TRBV4-3 to TRBJ2-7; D gene ambiguous. The CDR3 DNA reads TGCGCCAGCAGCCAAGATACAGCCAGCGTCGCGCAGTACTTC. It specifies CASSQDTASVAQYF.